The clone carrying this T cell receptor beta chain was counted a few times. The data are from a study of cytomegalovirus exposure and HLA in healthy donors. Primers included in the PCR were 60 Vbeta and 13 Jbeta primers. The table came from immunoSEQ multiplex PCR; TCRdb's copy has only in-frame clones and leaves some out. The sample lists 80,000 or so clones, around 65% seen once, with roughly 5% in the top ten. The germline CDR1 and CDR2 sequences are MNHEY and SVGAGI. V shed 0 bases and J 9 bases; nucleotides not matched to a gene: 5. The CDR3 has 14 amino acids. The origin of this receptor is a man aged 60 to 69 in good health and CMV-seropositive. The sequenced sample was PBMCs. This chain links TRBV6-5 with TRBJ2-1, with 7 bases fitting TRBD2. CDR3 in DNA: TGTGCCAGCAGTTACTCGCCGGGGGGATTTGAGCAGTTCTTC. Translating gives CASSYSPGGFEQFF.